The sequence of this T cell receptor (beta chain) was determined in a study of blood T cell repertoires in COVID-19. In the study overall: Donors in the United States, Italy and Spain gave samples during acute or convalescent COVID-19. Sources were T cells, B-cell-depleted T cells, or PBMCs; the material itself was cDNA or gDNA.

From germline, CDR1 is MNHEY and CDR2 SVGEGT. The CDR3 runs to 19 residues. V gave up 4 bases and J gave up 0 bases; unmatched junction bases: 13. Study processing details: From reference gene primer amplification, estimates of nucleated cell counts were derived. Clones were read by immunoSEQ multiplex PCR, and TCRdb kept only the in-frame ones, dropping some. V and J calls and clone size are copied from that table; D and trimming were computed from the DNA. This sample carries fewer than 500,000 clones, around 89% of them seen once, and the ten largest clones take about 4.5%. Specimen: peripheral blood. The chain has TRBV6-2 or TRBV6-3 and TRBJ1-4; TRBD1 matches at 8 bases. The TCR comes from a woman aged 25 to 45 with acute or convalescent COVID-19. The CDR3 sequence: CASSSPQGADVSTNEKLFF. The CDR3 nucleotides are TGTGCCAGCAGTTCTCCCCAGGGGGCCGACGTTTCAACTAATGAAAAACTGTTTTTT.